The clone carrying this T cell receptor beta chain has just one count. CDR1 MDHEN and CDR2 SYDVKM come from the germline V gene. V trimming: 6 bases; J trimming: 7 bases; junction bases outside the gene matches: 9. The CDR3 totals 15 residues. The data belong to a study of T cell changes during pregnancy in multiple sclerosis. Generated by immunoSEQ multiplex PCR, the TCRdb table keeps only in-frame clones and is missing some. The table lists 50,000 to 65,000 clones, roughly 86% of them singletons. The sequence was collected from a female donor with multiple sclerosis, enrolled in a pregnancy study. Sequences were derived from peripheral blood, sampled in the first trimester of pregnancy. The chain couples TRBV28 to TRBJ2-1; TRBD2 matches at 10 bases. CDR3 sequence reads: CASSPPSGRRNEQFF. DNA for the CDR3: TGTGCCAGCAGCCCCCCTAGCGGGAGAAGGAATGAGCAGTTCTTC.